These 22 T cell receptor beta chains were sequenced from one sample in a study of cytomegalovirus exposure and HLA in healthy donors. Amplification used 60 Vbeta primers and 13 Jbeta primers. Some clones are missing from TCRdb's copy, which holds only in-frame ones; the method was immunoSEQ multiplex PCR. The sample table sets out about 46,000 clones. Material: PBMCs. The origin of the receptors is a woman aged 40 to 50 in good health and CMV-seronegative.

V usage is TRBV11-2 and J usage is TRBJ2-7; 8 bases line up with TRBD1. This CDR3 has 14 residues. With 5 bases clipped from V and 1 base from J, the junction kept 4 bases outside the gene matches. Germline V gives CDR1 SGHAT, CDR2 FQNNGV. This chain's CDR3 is CASSPGTGSYEQYF. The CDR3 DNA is TGTGCCAGCAGCCCGGGGACAGGTTCCTACGAGCAGTACTTC.

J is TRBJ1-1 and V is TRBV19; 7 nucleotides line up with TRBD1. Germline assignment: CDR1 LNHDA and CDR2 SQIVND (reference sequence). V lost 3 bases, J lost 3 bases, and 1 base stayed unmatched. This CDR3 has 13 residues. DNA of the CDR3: TGTGCCAGTAGTATGCAGGGGGACACTGAAGCTTTCTTT. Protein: CASSMQGDTEAFF.

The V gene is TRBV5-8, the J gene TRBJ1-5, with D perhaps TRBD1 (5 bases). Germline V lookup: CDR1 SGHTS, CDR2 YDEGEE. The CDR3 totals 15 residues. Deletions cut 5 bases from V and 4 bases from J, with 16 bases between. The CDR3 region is CASSPFRVRNQPQHF. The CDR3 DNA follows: TGTGCCAGCAGTCCGTTCAGGGTGAGGAATCAGCCCCAGCATTTT.

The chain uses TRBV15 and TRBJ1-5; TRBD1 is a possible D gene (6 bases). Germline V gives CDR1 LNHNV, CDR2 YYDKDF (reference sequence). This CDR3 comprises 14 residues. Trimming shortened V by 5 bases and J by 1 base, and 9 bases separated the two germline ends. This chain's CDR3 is CATSPGQSNQPQHF. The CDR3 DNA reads TGTGCCACCAGCCCAGGACAGAGCAATCAGCCCCAGCATTTT. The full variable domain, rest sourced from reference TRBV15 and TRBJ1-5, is DAMVIQNPRYQVTQFGKPVTLSCSQTLNHNVMYWYQQKSSQAPKLLFHYYDKDFNNEADTPDNFQSRRPNTSFCFLDIRSPGLGDTAMYLCATSPGQSNQPQHFGDGTRLSIL.

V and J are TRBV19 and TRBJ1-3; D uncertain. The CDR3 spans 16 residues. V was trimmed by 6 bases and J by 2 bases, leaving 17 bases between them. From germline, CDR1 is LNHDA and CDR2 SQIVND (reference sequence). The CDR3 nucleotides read TGTGCCAGTAGCACCTGGGTCCGCCAGGCTGGAAACACCATATATTTT. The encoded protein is CASSTWVRQAGNTIYF. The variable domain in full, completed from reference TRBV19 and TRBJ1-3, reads DGGITQSPKYLFRKEGQNVTLSCEQNLNHDAMYWYRQDPGQGLRLIYYSQIVNDFQKGDIAEGYSVSREKKESFPLTVTSAQKNPTAFYLCASSTWVRQAGNTIYFGEGSWLTVV.

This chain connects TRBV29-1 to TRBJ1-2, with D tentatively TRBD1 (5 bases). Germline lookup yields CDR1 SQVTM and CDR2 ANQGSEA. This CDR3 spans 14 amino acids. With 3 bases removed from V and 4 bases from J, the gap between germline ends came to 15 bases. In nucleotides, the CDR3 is TGCAGCGTTGATTACCTTGGCGGGGGCTATGGCTACACCTTC. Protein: CSVDYLGGGYGYTF.

CDR3 sequence (DNA): TGTGCCAGCTCACCACCAGGCAGGGCCTACAATGAGCAGTTCTTC. It translates to CASSPPGRAYNEQFF. The chain employs TRBV18 and TRBJ2-1; tentative D call: TRBD1 (5 bases). Trimming removed 0 bases at V and 2 bases at J, with 8 bases between. The CDR3 has 15 amino acids. Germline CDR1 is KGHSH and CDR2 is LQKENI.

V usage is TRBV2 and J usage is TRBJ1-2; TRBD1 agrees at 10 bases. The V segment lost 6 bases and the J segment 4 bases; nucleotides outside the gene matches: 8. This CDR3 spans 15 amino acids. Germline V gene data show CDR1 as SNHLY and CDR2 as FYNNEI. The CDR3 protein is CASSYLTGGAYGYTF. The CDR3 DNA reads TGTGCCAGCAGCTACCTGACAGGGGGCGCCTATGGCTACACCTTC.

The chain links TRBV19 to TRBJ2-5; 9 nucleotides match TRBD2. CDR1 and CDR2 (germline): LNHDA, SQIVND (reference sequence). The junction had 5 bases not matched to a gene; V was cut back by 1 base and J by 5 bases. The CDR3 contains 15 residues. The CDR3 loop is CASSIGSGSPETQYF. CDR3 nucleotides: TGTGCCAGTAGTATAGGTAGCGGGAGCCCCGAGACCCAGTACTTC.

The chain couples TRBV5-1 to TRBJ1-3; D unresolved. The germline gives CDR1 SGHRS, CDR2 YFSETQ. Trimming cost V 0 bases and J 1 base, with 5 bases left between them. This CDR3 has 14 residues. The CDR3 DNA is TGCGCCAGCAGCTTGGGAGCATCTGGAAACACCATATATTTT. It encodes CASSLGASGNTIYF.

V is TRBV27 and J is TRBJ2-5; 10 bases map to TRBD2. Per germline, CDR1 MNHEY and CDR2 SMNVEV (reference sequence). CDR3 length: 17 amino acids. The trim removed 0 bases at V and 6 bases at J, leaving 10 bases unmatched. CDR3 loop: CASSLSKAGGPQKTQYF. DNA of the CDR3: TGTGCCAGCAGTTTATCGAAAGCGGGAGGGCCGCAGAAGACCCAGTACTTC.

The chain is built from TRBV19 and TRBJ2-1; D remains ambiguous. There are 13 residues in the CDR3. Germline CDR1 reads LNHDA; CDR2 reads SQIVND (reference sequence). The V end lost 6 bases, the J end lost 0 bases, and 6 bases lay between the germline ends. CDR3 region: CASRQSSYNEQFF. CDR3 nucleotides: TGTGCCAGTAGACAGAGCTCCTACAATGAGCAGTTCTTC.

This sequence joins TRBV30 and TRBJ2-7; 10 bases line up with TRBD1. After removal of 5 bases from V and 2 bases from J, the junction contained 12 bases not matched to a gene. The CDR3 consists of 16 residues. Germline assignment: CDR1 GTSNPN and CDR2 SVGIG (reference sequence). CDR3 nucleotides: TGTGCCTGGGGGACAGGGGAAAGTAGTTGGGCCTACGAGCAGTACTTC. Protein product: CAWGTGESSWAYEQYF.

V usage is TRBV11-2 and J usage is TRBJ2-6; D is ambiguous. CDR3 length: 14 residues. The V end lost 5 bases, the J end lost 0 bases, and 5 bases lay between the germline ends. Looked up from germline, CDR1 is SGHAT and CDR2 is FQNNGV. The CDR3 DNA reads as TGTGCCAGCAGCGATAGCTCTGGGGCCAACGTCCTGACTTTC. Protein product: CASSDSSGANVLTF. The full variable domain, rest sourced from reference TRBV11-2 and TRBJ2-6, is EAGVAQSPRYKIIEKRQSVAFWCNPISGHATLYWYQQILGQGPKLLIQFQNNGVVDDSQLPKDRFSAERLKGVDSTLKIQPAKLEDSAVYLCASSDSSGANVLTFGAGSRLTVL.

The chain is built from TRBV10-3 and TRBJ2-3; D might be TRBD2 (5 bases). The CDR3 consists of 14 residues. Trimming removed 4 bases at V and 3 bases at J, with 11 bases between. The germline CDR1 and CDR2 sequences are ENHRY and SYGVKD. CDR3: CAISGGLATDTQYF. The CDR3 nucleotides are TGTGCCATCAGTGGAGGGCTAGCAACAGATACGCAGTATTTT.

CDR3 DNA sequence: TGTGCCAGCAGCTTGGTCCAGGGGGCTAAGGACGAGCAGTACTTC. Amino acid sequence: CASSLVQGAKDEQYF. The chain links TRBV7-2 to TRBJ2-7, with 8 positions matching TRBD1. The V gene end was trimmed by 3 bases and the J gene end by 5 bases; junction bases not matched to a gene: 9. The germline V gene encodes CDR1 SGHTA and CDR2 FQGNSA. This CDR3 is 15 amino acids long.

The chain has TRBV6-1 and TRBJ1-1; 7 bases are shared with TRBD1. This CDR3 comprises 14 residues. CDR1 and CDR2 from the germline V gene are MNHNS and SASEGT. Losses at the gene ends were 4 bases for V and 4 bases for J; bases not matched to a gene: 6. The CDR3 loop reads CASSVDRDGTEAFF. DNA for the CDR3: TGTGCCAGCAGTGTCGACAGGGACGGCACTGAAGCTTTCTTT.

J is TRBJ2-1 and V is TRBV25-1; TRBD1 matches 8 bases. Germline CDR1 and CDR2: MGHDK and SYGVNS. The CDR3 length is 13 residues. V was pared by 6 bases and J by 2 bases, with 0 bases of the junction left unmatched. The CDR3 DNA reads TGTGCCAGCAGGACAGGGGCCTACAATGAGCAGTTCTTC. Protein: CASRTGAYNEQFF.

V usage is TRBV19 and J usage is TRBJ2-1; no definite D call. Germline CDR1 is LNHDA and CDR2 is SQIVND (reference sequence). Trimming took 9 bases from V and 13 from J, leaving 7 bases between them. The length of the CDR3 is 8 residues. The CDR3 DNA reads TGTGCCAGCCCATCCCAGTTCTTC. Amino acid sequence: CASPSQFF.

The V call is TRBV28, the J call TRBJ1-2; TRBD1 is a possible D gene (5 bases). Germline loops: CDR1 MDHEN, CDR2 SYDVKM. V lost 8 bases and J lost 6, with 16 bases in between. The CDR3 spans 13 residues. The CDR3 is CASREGQENGYTF. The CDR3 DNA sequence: TGTGCCAGCCGGGAGGGGCAGGAGAATGGCTACACCTTC.

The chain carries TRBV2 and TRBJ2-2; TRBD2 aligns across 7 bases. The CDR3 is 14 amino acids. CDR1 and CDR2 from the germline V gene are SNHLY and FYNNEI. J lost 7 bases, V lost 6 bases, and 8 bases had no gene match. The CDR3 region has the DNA TGTGCCAGCAGAGAGACTAGCAATAGCGGGGAGCTGTTTTTT. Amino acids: CASRETSNSGELFF.

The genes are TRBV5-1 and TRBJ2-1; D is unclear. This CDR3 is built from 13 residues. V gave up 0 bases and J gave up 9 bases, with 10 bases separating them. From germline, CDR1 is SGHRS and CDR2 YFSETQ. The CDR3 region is CASSLEPPGEQFF. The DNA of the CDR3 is TGCGCCAGCAGCTTGGAGCCCCCAGGTGAGCAGTTCTTC. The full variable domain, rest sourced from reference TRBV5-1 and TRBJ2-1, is KAGVTQTPRYLIKTRGQQVTLSCSPISGHRSVSWYQQTPGQGLQFLFEYFSETQRNKGNFPGRFSGRQFSNSRSEMNVSTLELGDSALYLCASSLEPPGEQFFGPGTRLTVL.